This is a list of T cell receptor beta chains from one sample in a study of PD-L1 blockade in urothelial cancer. Libraries were prepared by immunoSEQ multiplex PCR; TCRdb keeps only in-frame clonotypes and omits some of them. This table holds about 57,000 clones, 85% to 90% found once. The material was PBMCs, obtained around atezolizumab (anti-PD-L1) treatment. The receptors here all came from a man between 45 and 60 years old with urothelial cancer. CDR3s include the opening cysteine and the closing phenylalanine or tryptophan. D genes are given only for firm matches.

D	J	V	length	CDR3	DNA
.	TRBJ1-3	TRBV11-2	12	CASSQSGNTIYF	TGTGCCAGCAGCCAGTCTGGAAACACCATATATTTT
TRBD2	TRBJ2-1	TRBV7-2	15	CASSVTSGNYNEQFF	TGTGCCAGCAGCGTGACTAGCGGGAACTACAATGAGCAGTTCTTC
TRBD2	TRBJ2-5	TRBV2	15	CASSEMLAGKETQYF	TGTGCCAGCAGTGAAATGCTAGCGGGAAAAGAGACCCAGTACTTC
TRBD1	TRBJ1-6	TRBV28	14	CASSRGQGNSPLHF	TGTGCCAGCAGCAGGGGACAGGGTAATTCACCCCTCCACTTT
.	TRBJ1-2	TRBV5-5	13	CASSLGRDYGYTF	TGTGCCAGCAGCTTGGGCAGGGACTATGGCTACACCTTC
TRBD2	TRBJ2-1	TRBV9	15	CASSAGGLEGNEQFF	TGTGCCAGCAGCGCTGGGGGACTAGAGGGGAATGAGCAGTTCTTC
.	TRBJ2-7	TRBV6-4	15	CASSESGDSSYEQYF	TGTGCCAGCAGTGAATCGGGGGACAGCTCCTACGAGCAGTACTTC
.	TRBJ2-7	TRBV29-1	12	CSARVRGYEQYF	TGCAGCGCCAGGGTGAGAGGCTACGAGCAGTACTTC
TRBD1	TRBJ1-6	TRBV5-1	14	CASSGQGLIAPLHF	TGCGCCAGCAGCGGACAGGGGTTGATAGCACCCCTCCACTTT
.	TRBJ2-5	TRBV9	16	CASSADPTGRRETQYF	TGTGCCAGCAGCGCGGATCCGACAGGGAGGAGGGAGACCCAGTACTTC